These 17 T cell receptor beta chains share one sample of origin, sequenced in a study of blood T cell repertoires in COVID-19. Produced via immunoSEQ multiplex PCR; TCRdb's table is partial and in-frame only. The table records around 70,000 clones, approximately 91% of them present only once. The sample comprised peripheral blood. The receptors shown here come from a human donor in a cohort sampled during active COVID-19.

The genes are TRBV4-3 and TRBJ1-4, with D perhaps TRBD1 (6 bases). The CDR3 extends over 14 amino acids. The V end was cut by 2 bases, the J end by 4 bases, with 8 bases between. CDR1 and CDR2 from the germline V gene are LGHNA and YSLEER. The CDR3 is CASSQRQDNEKLFF. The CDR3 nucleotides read TGCGCCAGCAGCCAACGACAGGATAATGAAAAACTGTTTTTT.

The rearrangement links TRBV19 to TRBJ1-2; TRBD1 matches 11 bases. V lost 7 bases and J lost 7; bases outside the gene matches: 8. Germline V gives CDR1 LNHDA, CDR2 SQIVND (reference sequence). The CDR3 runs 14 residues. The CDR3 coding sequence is TGTGCCAGTAAGGGGACAGGGGGTCCTGGTGGCTACACCTTC. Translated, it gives CASKGTGGPGGYTF.

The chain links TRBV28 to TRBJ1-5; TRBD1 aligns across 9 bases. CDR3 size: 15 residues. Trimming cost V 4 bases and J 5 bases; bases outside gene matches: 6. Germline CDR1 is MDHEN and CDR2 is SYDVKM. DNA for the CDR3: TGTGCCAGCAGTTCATCCGGGACAGGGTATCAGCCCCAGCATTTT. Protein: CASSSSGTGYQPQHF.

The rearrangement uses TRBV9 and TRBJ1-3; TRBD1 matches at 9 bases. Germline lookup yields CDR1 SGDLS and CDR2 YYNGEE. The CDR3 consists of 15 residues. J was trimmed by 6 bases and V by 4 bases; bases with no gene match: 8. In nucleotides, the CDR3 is TGTGCCAGCAGCCCTCGGGACAGGGAAGAAAACACCATATATTTT. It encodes CASSPRDREENTIYF.

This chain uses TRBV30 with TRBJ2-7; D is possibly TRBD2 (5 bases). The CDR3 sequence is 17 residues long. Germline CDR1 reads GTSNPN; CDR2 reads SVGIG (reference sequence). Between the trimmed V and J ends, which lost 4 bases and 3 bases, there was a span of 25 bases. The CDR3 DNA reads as TGTGCCTGGAACATAGGCGGGTCGGGAAGGGTTAACTACGAGCAGTACTTC. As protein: CAWNIGGSGRVNYEQYF.

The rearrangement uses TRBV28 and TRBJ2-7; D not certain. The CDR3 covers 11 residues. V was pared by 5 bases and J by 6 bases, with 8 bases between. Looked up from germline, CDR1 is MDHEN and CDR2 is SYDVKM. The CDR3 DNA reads TGTGCCAGCAGTATCCGAGGCGAGCAGTACTTC. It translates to CASSIRGEQYF.

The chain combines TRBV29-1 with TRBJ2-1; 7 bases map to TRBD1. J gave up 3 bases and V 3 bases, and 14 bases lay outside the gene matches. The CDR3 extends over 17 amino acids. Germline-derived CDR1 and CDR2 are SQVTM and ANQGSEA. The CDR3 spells CSVERSSGQVGYNEQFF. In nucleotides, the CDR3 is TGCAGCGTTGAGCGCTCCTCAGGACAGGTCGGCTACAATGAGCAGTTCTTC.

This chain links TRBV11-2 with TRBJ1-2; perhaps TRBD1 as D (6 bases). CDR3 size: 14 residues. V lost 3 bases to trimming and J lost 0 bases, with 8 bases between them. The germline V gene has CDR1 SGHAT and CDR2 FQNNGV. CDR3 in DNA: TGTGCCAGCAGCTTCGACAGGACTAACTATGGCTACACCTTC. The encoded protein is CASSFDRTNYGYTF.

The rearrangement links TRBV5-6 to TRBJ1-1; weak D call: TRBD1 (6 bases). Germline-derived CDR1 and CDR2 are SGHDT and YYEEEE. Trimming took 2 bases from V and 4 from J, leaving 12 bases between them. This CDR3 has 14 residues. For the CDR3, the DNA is TGTGCCAGCAGCTTTTTTCAGGGGTCCACTGAAGCTTTCTTT. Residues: CASSFFQGSTEAFF.

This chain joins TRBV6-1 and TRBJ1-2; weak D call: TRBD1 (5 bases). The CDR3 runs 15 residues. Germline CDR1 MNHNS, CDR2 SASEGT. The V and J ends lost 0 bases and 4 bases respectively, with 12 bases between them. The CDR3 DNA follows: TGTGCCAGCAGTGAAGCGCAGGGAGGGGCCTATGGCTACACCTTC. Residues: CASSEAQGGAYGYTF.

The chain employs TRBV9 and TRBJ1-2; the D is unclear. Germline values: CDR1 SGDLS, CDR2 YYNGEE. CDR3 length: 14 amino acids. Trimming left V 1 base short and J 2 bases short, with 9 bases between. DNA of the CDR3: TGTGCCAGCAGCGTACATGGAGGGAACTATGGCTACACCTTC. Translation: CASSVHGGNYGYTF.

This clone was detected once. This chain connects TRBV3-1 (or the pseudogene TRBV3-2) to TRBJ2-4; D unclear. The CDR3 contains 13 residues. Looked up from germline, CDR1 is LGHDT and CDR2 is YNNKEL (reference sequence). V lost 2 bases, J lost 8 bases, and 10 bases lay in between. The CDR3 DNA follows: TGTGCCAGCAGCCAATTTCATAGTGACATTCAGTACTTC. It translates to CASSQFHSDIQYF.

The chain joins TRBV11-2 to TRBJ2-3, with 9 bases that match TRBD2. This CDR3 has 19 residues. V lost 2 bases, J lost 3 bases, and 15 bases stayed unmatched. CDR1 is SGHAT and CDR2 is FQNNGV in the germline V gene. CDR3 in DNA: TGTGCCAGCAGCTTACCTACCGAGCGGGGGGCGGACGTAACAGATACGCAGTATTTT. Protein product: CASSLPTERGADVTDTQYF.

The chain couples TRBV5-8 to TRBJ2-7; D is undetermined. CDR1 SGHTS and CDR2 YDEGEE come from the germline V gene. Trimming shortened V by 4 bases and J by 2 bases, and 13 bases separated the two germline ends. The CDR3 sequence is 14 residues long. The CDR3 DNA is TGTGCCAGCAGCCCTCGGGTGGGTCCCTACGAGCAGTACTTC. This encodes CASSPRVGPYEQYF.

CDR3 sequence (DNA): TGTGCCAGCAGTGATCGGTATAATTCACCCCTCCACTTT. Translation: CASSDRYNSPLHF. The chain couples TRBV2 to TRBJ1-6, with D unclear. Trimming cost V 3 bases and J 4 bases, with 4 bases left between them. The germline V gene has CDR1 SNHLY and CDR2 FYNNEI. The CDR3 is 13 amino acids.

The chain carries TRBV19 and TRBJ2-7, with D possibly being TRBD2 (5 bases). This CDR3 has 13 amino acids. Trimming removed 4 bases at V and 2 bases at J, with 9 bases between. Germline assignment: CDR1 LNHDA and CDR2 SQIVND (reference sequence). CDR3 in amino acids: CASSNTGAYEQYF. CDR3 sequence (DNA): TGTGCCAGTAGTAACACCGGGGCCTACGAGCAGTACTTC.

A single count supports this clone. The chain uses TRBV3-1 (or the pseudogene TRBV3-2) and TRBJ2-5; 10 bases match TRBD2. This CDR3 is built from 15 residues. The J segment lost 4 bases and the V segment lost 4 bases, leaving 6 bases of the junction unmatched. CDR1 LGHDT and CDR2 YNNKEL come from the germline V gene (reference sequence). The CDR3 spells CASSPLAGRRETQYF. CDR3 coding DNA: TGTGCCAGCAGCCCACTAGCGGGGAGGCGAGAGACCCAGTACTTC.